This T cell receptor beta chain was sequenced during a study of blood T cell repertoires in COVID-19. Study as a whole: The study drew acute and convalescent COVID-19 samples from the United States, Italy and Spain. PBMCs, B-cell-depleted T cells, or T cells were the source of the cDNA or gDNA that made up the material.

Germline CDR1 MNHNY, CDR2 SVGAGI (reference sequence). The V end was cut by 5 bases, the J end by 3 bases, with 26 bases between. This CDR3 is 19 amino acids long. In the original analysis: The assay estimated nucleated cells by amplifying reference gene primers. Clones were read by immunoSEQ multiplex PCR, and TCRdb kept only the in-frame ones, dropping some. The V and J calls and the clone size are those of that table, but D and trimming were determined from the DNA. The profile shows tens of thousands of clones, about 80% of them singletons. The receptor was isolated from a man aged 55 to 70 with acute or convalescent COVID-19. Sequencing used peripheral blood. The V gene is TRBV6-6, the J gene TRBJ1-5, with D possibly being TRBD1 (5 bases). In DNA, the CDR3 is TGTGCCAGCAGTCCCGGGTTCGGTGCAGGGCCTGGTTACAATCAGCCCCAGCATTTT. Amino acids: CASSPGFGAGPGYNQPQHF.